This is a list of T cell receptor beta chains from one sample in a study of T cell responses to AZD1222 COVID-19 vaccine. This table comes from immunoSEQ multiplex PCR, and its TCRdb copy is limited to in-frame clones, with some not included. The sample contains approximately 52,000 clones, 87% of which appear only once. The source was peripheral blood, collected 28 days after the second AZD1222 dose. The receptors come from an adult who received the AZD1222 COVID-19 vaccine. Both conserved end residues are part of each CDR3. Fields, in order: clone size, J gene, D gene, V gene, CDR3 DNA, CDR3 protein. The D gene is left open where the match is weak. Rows may omit the clone size; those that give it use once, few, many or a size class.

clone size: NA; J gene: TRBJ2-6; D gene: NA; V gene: TRBV27; CDR3 DNA: TGTGCCAGCAGTTTCTGGGTCTCTGGGGCCAACGTCCTGACTTTC; CDR3 protein: CASSFWVSGANVLTF
clone size: NA; J gene: TRBJ1-6; D gene: NA; V gene: TRBV18; CDR3 DNA: TGTGCCAGCTCACCCGCGCTGGCGACAAATTCACCCCTCCACTTT; CDR3 protein: CASSPALATNSPLHF
clone size: NA; J gene: TRBJ1-1; D gene: NA; V gene: TRBV5-1; CDR3 DNA: TGCGCCAGCAGCCCACAACAGGGTTTAGGCACTGAAGCTTTCTTT; CDR3 protein: CASSPQQGLGTEAFF
clone size: NA; J gene: TRBJ2-5; D gene: NA; V gene: TRBV5-4; CDR3 DNA: TGTGCCAGCAGCTTTCTAGCAGGGGGAGGAGAGACCCAGTACTTC; CDR3 protein: CASSFLAGGGETQYF
clone size: NA; J gene: TRBJ1-2; D gene: TRBD1; V gene: TRBV9; CDR3 DNA: TGTGCCAGCAGCGCAGACCCGGGACAGGGCACCTCTGGCTACACCTTC; CDR3 protein: CASSADPGQGTSGYTF
clone size: NA; J gene: TRBJ1-4; D gene: NA; V gene: TRBV9; CDR3 DNA: TGTGCCAGCAGCCGAGGGGCCGGTTCTAATGAAAAACTGTTTTTT; CDR3 protein: CASSRGAGSNEKLFF
clone size: NA; J gene: TRBJ1-3; D gene: NA; V gene: TRBV25-1; CDR3 DNA: TGTGCCAGCGGGGGGGTAGGATCTGGAAACACCATATATTTT; CDR3 protein: CASGGVGSGNTIYF
clone size: once; J gene: TRBJ2-7; D gene: NA; V gene: TRBV2; CDR3 DNA: TGTGCCAGCAGTGCGGACAGCTACGAGCAGTACTTC; CDR3 protein: CASSADSYEQYF
clone size: NA; J gene: TRBJ2-1; D gene: TRBD2; V gene: TRBV11-2; CDR3 DNA: TGTGCCAGCAGGGACCTAGCGGGAGGGAATGAGCAGTTCTTC; CDR3 protein: CASRDLAGGNEQFF
clone size: NA; J gene: TRBJ1-4; D gene: NA; V gene: TRBV7-2; CDR3 DNA: TGTGCCAGCAGCTTAGTTCTGCCGGAAAAACTGTTTTTT; CDR3 protein: CASSLVLPEKLFF
clone size: NA; J gene: TRBJ2-3; D gene: TRBD2; V gene: TRBV28; CDR3 DNA: TGTGCCAGCAGCGAAAGGGGACTAGGGTGGGCAGATACGCAGTATTTT; CDR3 protein: CASSERGLGWADTQYF
clone size: few; J gene: TRBJ2-3; D gene: NA; V gene: TRBV5-6; CDR3 DNA: TGTGCCAGCAGCTTAAGGATAGGGCAGAGCACAGATACGCAGTATTTT; CDR3 protein: CASSLRIGQSTDTQYF
clone size: NA; J gene: TRBJ1-5; D gene: TRBD1; V gene: TRBV28; CDR3 DNA: TGTGCCAGCAGCCGACAGGGGGCGGGCAATCAGCCCCAGCATTTT; CDR3 protein: CASSRQGAGNQPQHF
clone size: once; J gene: TRBJ1-4; D gene: NA; V gene: TRBV9; CDR3 DNA: TGTGCCAGCAGCCTGGGCCCTCCCACCGAAAAACTGTTTTTT; CDR3 protein: CASSLGPPTEKLFF
clone size: NA; J gene: TRBJ2-7; D gene: TRBD2; V gene: TRBV7-8; CDR3 DNA: TGTGCCAGCAGCTTTAGCGTAGCGGGAGGGACGGGTGAGCAGTACTTC; CDR3 protein: CASSFSVAGGTGEQYF
clone size: NA; J gene: TRBJ1-2; D gene: NA; V gene: TRBV3-1/TRBV3-2; CDR3 DNA: TGTGCCAGCAGCCAGTTCGAAATCAGTGGCTACACCTTC; CDR3 protein: CASSQFEISGYTF
clone size: NA; J gene: TRBJ1-4; D gene: NA; V gene: TRBV2; CDR3 DNA: TGTGCCAGCAGTGATCCCTGGGGGAGGGATGAAAAACTGTTTTTT; CDR3 protein: CASSDPWGRDEKLFF
clone size: NA; J gene: TRBJ2-7; D gene: NA; V gene: TRBV13; CDR3 DNA: TGTGCCAGCAGCTTGGAGGTTGTCGAGCACGAGCAGTACTTC; CDR3 protein: CASSLEVVEHEQYF
clone size: NA; J gene: TRBJ1-6; D gene: NA; V gene: TRBV2; CDR3 DNA: TGTGCCAGCAGTGTGGCACAGAATAATTCACCCCTCCACTTT; CDR3 protein: CASSVAQNNSPLHF
clone size: once; J gene: TRBJ2-5; D gene: TRBD1; V gene: TRBV6-5; CDR3 DNA: TGTGCCAGCAGGAGACAGGGGCGTCGAGAGACCCAGTACTTC; CDR3 protein: CASRRQGRRETQYF
clone size: NA; J gene: TRBJ2-7; D gene: TRBD2; V gene: TRBV6-5; CDR3 DNA: TGTGCCAGCAAGACTAGCGGACCCTCCTACGAGCAGTACTTC; CDR3 protein: CASKTSGPSYEQYF
clone size: NA; J gene: TRBJ1-2; D gene: TRBD1; V gene: TRBV7-2; CDR3 DNA: TGTGCCAGCAGCTCCGGTGGGGAGGCAGGGGGCAGGGATGGCTACACCTTC; CDR3 protein: CASSSGGEAGGRDGYTF
clone size: NA; J gene: TRBJ1-2; D gene: NA; V gene: TRBV19; CDR3 DNA: TGTGCCAGTAATCCGGACAGTAACTATGGCTACACCTTC; CDR3 protein: CASNPDSNYGYTF
clone size: NA; J gene: TRBJ2-3; D gene: NA; V gene: TRBV10-2; CDR3 DNA: TGCGCCAGCAGTGACAAGCGGGTTAGCACAGATACGCAGTATTTT; CDR3 protein: CASSDKRVSTDTQYF
clone size: NA; J gene: TRBJ1-1; D gene: TRBD1; V gene: TRBV19; CDR3 DNA: TGTGCCAGTAGGAGACGCGAAGACAGGGTGAACACTGAAGCTTTCTTT; CDR3 protein: CASRRREDRVNTEAFF
clone size: NA; J gene: TRBJ2-3; D gene: TRBD1; V gene: TRBV25-1; CDR3 DNA: TGTGCCAGCAGGCCGGACAGGGCGGCAGATACGCAGTATTTT; CDR3 protein: CASRPDRAADTQYF
clone size: NA; J gene: TRBJ2-1; D gene: TRBD2; V gene: TRBV6-6; CDR3 DNA: TGTGCCAGCAGTTACCCCAGCGGGAGGGCCAATGAGCAGTTCTTC; CDR3 protein: CASSYPSGRANEQFF
clone size: NA; J gene: TRBJ1-1; D gene: NA; V gene: TRBV6-5; CDR3 DNA: TGTGCCAGCAGTTGGGGAGGGGGTGGTACTGAAGCTTTCTTT; CDR3 protein: CASSWGGGGTEAFF
clone size: NA; J gene: TRBJ2-4; D gene: TRBD2; V gene: TRBV19; CDR3 DNA: TGTGCCAGTAGTCTCCTAGCGGAAATTGGCATTCAGTACTTC; CDR3 protein: CASSLLAEIGIQYF
clone size: NA; J gene: TRBJ2-1; D gene: NA; V gene: TRBV5-4; CDR3 DNA: TGTGCCAGCAGCTCTAAATACTACAATGAGCAGTTCTTC; CDR3 protein: CASSSKYYNEQFF
clone size: NA; J gene: TRBJ1-2; D gene: TRBD1; V gene: TRBV10-3; CDR3 DNA: TGTGCCATCAGCTGGACAGGGGATGGCTACACCTTC; CDR3 protein: CAISWTGDGYTF
clone size: NA; J gene: TRBJ2-1; D gene: NA; V gene: TRBV3-1/TRBV3-2; CDR3 DNA: TGTGCCAGCAGCCCCTTCCGGATTAGGGGAGACGACAATGAGCAGTTCTTC; CDR3 protein: CASSPFRIRGDDNEQFF
clone size: NA; J gene: TRBJ2-7; D gene: NA; V gene: TRBV5-1; CDR3 DNA: TGCGCCAGCAGCTTGGCGGGACATGAGCAGTACTTC; CDR3 protein: CASSLAGHEQYF
clone size: NA; J gene: TRBJ2-1; D gene: TRBD2; V gene: TRBV9; CDR3 DNA: TGTGCCAGCAGCCCTACCCCGGGAGGACTAGGTAATGAGCAGTTCTTC; CDR3 protein: CASSPTPGGLGNEQFF
clone size: NA; J gene: TRBJ1-4; D gene: NA; V gene: TRBV7-8; CDR3 DNA: TGTGCCAGCAGCTTAGTGCGGGGTGCGGGGGAAAAACTGTTTTTT; CDR3 protein: CASSLVRGAGEKLFF
clone size: NA; J gene: TRBJ2-6; D gene: NA; V gene: TRBV2; CDR3 DNA: TGTGCCAGCCTCATGGGGGCTGGGGCCAACGTCCTGACTTTC; CDR3 protein: CASLMGAGANVLTF
clone size: once; J gene: TRBJ1-5; D gene: TRBD1; V gene: TRBV30; CDR3 DNA: TGTGCCTGGAGCAACAGGGGCGGGCAGCCCCAGCATTTT; CDR3 protein: CAWSNRGGQPQHF
clone size: NA; J gene: TRBJ1-4; D gene: NA; V gene: TRBV5-4; CDR3 DNA: TGTGCCAGCAGACCTACAGGGAGTGAAAAACTGTTTTTT; CDR3 protein: CASRPTGSEKLFF
clone size: NA; J gene: TRBJ1-1; D gene: NA; V gene: TRBV19; CDR3 DNA: TGTGCCAGTAGTATAGAACGGGGCACTGAAGCTTTCTTT; CDR3 protein: CASSIERGTEAFF
clone size: NA; J gene: TRBJ2-3; D gene: NA; V gene: TRBV7-9; CDR3 DNA: TGTGCCAGCAGCCGAGTAAATACGCAGTATTTT; CDR3 protein: CASSRVNTQYF
clone size: NA; J gene: TRBJ1-5; D gene: NA; V gene: TRBV28; CDR3 DNA: TGTGCCAGCAGTAAGGGGGGCAGCAATCAGCCCCAGCATTTT; CDR3 protein: CASSKGGSNQPQHF
clone size: NA; J gene: TRBJ1-1; D gene: TRBD1; V gene: TRBV19; CDR3 DNA: TGTGCCAGTAGTATAGGCTGGGACAGGGCGGGGACTGAAGCTTTCTTT; CDR3 protein: CASSIGWDRAGTEAFF
clone size: NA; J gene: TRBJ2-4; D gene: TRBD1; V gene: TRBV2; CDR3 DNA: TGTGCCAGCAGTGAAGGGACAGGGCCAGGAGCCAAAAACATTCAGTACTTC; CDR3 protein: CASSEGTGPGAKNIQYF
clone size: NA; J gene: TRBJ1-1; D gene: NA; V gene: TRBV5-1; CDR3 DNA: TGCGCCAGCAGCCCCCGGGGAGGAATGAACACTGAAGCTTTCTTT; CDR3 protein: CASSPRGGMNTEAFF
clone size: NA; J gene: TRBJ1-5; D gene: NA; V gene: TRBV6-1; CDR3 DNA: TGTGCCAGCAGTGAAGCGACCAGCTACAATCAGCCCCAGCATTTT; CDR3 protein: CASSEATSYNQPQHF
clone size: NA; J gene: TRBJ2-3; D gene: NA; V gene: TRBV11-2; CDR3 DNA: TGTGCCAGCAGCCCCGTCCCCCCCCGGGGTGCAGATACGCAGTATTTT; CDR3 protein: CASSPVPPRGADTQYF
clone size: NA; J gene: TRBJ2-1; D gene: NA; V gene: TRBV28; CDR3 DNA: TGTGCCCCTCGGGCCAACAAGGAGTTCTTC; CDR3 protein: CAPRANKEFF
clone size: NA; J gene: TRBJ2-1; D gene: TRBD2; V gene: TRBV12-5; CDR3 DNA: TGTGCTAGTGGAAAGCGGGAGGCCAATGAGCAGTTCTTC; CDR3 protein: CASGKREANEQFF
clone size: NA; J gene: TRBJ1-5; D gene: TRBD1; V gene: TRBV28; CDR3 DNA: TGTGCCAGCAGTTGGCCGGGACAGGGGTTCTTGCGGGATCAGCCCCAGCATTTT; CDR3 protein: CASSWPGQGFLRDQPQHF
clone size: NA; J gene: TRBJ2-1; D gene: TRBD2; V gene: TRBV11-2; CDR3 DNA: TGTGCCAGCAGCTTAGGGGGACTAGCGGACTACAATGAGCAGTTCTTC; CDR3 protein: CASSLGGLADYNEQFF
clone size: NA; J gene: TRBJ1-5; D gene: NA; V gene: TRBV5-1; CDR3 DNA: TGCGCCAGCAGCTTGGGTTCGGGGGGTAGCAATCAGCCCCAGCATTTT; CDR3 protein: CASSLGSGGSNQPQHF
clone size: NA; J gene: TRBJ2-3; D gene: TRBD2; V gene: TRBV5-4; CDR3 DNA: TGTGCCTTTGCAAGGAGCGGGAGATCCGATACGCAGTATTTT; CDR3 protein: CAFARSGRSDTQYF
clone size: NA; J gene: TRBJ1-3; D gene: TRBD1; V gene: TRBV28; CDR3 DNA: TGTGCCAGCAGTTTAGGGGACAGGGGCCGAAACACCATATATTTT; CDR3 protein: CASSLGDRGRNTIYF
clone size: NA; J gene: TRBJ2-7; D gene: NA; V gene: TRBV9; CDR3 DNA: TGTGCCAGCAGCGTAGAGCCCGGGGCGGAGCAGTACTTC; CDR3 protein: CASSVEPGAEQYF
clone size: NA; J gene: TRBJ1-1; D gene: TRBD1; V gene: TRBV18; CDR3 DNA: TGTGCCAGCTCACAGGGGGCGAACACTGAAGCTTTCTTT; CDR3 protein: CASSQGANTEAFF
clone size: few; J gene: TRBJ1-2; D gene: NA; V gene: TRBV5-1; CDR3 DNA: TGCGCCAGCAGCTTGGAGTCCTTCTATGGCTACACCTTC; CDR3 protein: CASSLESFYGYTF
clone size: NA; J gene: TRBJ2-2; D gene: NA; V gene: TRBV7-9; CDR3 DNA: TGTGCCAGGATGATCGGGGGAAACACCGGGGAGCTGTTTTTT; CDR3 protein: CARMIGGNTGELFF
clone size: NA; J gene: TRBJ2-7; D gene: NA; V gene: TRBV28; CDR3 DNA: TGTGCCAGCAGCCAGGACCAGAGGGCTACGGGGGAGCAGTACTTC; CDR3 protein: CASSQDQRATGEQYF
clone size: once; J gene: TRBJ2-6; D gene: NA; V gene: TRBV24-1; CDR3 DNA: TGTGCCACCAGTGATTTGAAGGGGGGAACTGGGGCCAACGTCCTGACTTTC; CDR3 protein: CATSDLKGGTGANVLTF